These 29 T cell receptor beta chains share one sample of origin, sequenced in a study of patients and donors after allogeneic stem cell transplantation. TCRdb analysed the RT-PCR reads with MiXCR anew, one entry per CDR3 protein. Found here are 65,000 to 80,000 distinct CDR3 sequences, 26% of them singletons; the top ten hold around 27%. The specimen was blood, either unsorted or a sorted T cell fraction (not recorded which). The source of these receptors is a human donor who was either an allogeneic HSCT recipient or a stem cell or donor lymphocyte infusion donor (not recorded which). It is not recorded whose cells these are; they may come from a transplant donor.

The CDR3 nucleotides read TGTGCCAGCAGCTTAGTGGGGGGGTACGGCTATGGCTACACCTTC. It codes for CASSLVGGYGYGYTF. V gene TRBV7-2 combines with J gene TRBJ1-2; D is possibly TRBD1 (5 bases). Trimming shortened V by 1 base and J by 4 bases, and 13 bases separated the two germline ends. The CDR3 consists of 15 residues. Germline values: CDR1 SGHTA, CDR2 FQGNSA.

CDR3 sequence: CASSWETTSGRAYEQYF. DNA for the CDR3: TGTGCCAGCAGTTGGGAGACTACTAGCGGGAGGGCCTACGAGCAGTACTTC. The chain carries TRBV6-6 and TRBJ2-7; TRBD2 agrees at 13 bases. The germline CDR1 and CDR2 sequences are MNHNY and SVGAGI (reference sequence). The CDR3 consists of 17 residues. V was clipped by 4 bases and J by 2 bases; unmatched bases: 8.

This chain joins TRBV4-3 and TRBJ1-1, with 7 bases lining up with TRBD1. CDR1 is LGHNA, CDR2 YSLEER, per germline. Trimming removed 4 bases from V and 1 base from J; junction bases left unmatched: 3. CDR3 length: 14 amino acids. The CDR3 DNA follows: TGCGCCAGCAGCCTGGGACAGAAGAACACTGAAGCTTTCTTT. As protein: CASSLGQKNTEAFF.

This clonotype was seen at least ten times. The chain joins TRBV29-1 to TRBJ2-7; TRBD2 agrees at 9 bases. V trimming: 5 bases; J trimming: 3 bases; junction bases outside the gene matches: 2. Germline values: CDR1 SQVTM, CDR2 ANQGSEA. CDR3 size: 12 residues. CDR3 in DNA: TGCAGCGTTAAGCGGGGGGTCTACGAGCAGTACTTC. It yields the protein CSVKRGVYEQYF.

This chain connects TRBV29-1 to TRBJ2-1; 11 bases map to TRBD2. After removal of 3 bases from V and 2 bases from J, the junction contained 0 bases not matched to a gene. The germline V gene has CDR1 SQVTM and CDR2 ANQGSEA. The CDR3 runs 14 residues. CDR3 residues: CSVETSGAYNEQFF. CDR3 sequence (DNA): TGCAGCGTTGAGACTAGCGGGGCCTACAATGAGCAGTTCTTC.

CDR3 region: CASSPWPSPTQYSNQPQHF. The CDR3 coding sequence is TGCGCCAGCAGCCCCTGGCCGTCCCCGACACAATATAGCAATCAGCCCCAGCATTTT. This sequence joins TRBV4-1 and TRBJ1-5; no definite D call. The length of the CDR3 is 19 residues. Germline CDR1 MGHRA, CDR2 YSYEKL. Trimming left V 4 bases short and J 0 bases short, with 22 bases between.

This clonotype was found once. The chain is built from TRBV20-1 and TRBJ1-4; D is undetermined. The CDR3 runs 14 residues. The V gene lost 5 bases and the J gene lost 0 bases, with 10 bases spanning the gap. Germline V CDR1 and CDR2: DFQATT, SNEGSKA (reference sequence). CDR3 DNA: TGCAGTGCTGTGGGCCATGCAACTAATGAAAAACTGTTTTTT. This gives the protein CSAVGHATNEKLFF.

This clonotype occurred a few times. This chain uses TRBV19 with TRBJ1-1; maybe TRBD1 (5 bases). Germline V gene sequence: CDR1 LNHDA, CDR2 SQIVND (reference sequence). The CDR3 loop spans 14 amino acids. V was trimmed by 2 bases and J by 7 bases, leaving 14 bases between them. CDR3 in DNA: TGTGCCAGTAGTATACATCGGGGGGAGGTTGAAGCTTTCTTT. Translated, it gives CASSIHRGEVEAFF.

The chain links TRBV9 to TRBJ2-7, with D unclear. The CDR3 contains 12 residues. Trimming cost V 4 bases and J 0 bases, with 5 bases left between them. Germline V gene lookup returns CDR1 SGDLS and CDR2 YYNGEE. The CDR3 loop reads CASSSRSYEQYF. The CDR3 nucleotides read TGTGCCAGCAGCTCCCGCTCCTACGAGCAGTACTTC. Supplemented by reference TRBV9 and TRBJ2-7, the full variable domain reads DSGVTQTPKHLITATGQRVTLRCSPRSGDLSVYWYQQSLDQGLQFLIQYYNGEERAKGNILERFSAQQFPDLHSELNLSSLELGDSALYFCASSSRSYEQYFGPGTRLTVT.

This sequence joins TRBV4-1 and TRBJ1-4; D is unresolved. V was trimmed by 1 base and J by 3 bases, leaving 6 bases between them. Per germline, CDR1 MGHRA and CDR2 YSYEKL. The CDR3 consists of 14 residues. The CDR3 region has the DNA TGCGCCAGCAGCCAAGGAGAGTCTAATGAAAAACTGTTTTTT. Protein product: CASSQGESNEKLFF.

This clonotype was seen only a few times. The V gene is TRBV20-1, the J gene TRBJ1-2, with a weak D call TRBD1 (5 bases). The V end was cut by 0 bases, the J end by 4 bases, with 18 bases between. The CDR3 contains 16 residues. Per the germline V gene, CDR1 is DFQATT and CDR2 is SNEGSKA (reference sequence). The CDR3 region is CSARDRSRDRSYGYTF. The CDR3 nucleotides are TGCAGTGCTAGAGATCGGAGTAGGGACCGTTCCTATGGCTACACCTTC.

Only a few counts were recorded for this clonotype. The chain recombines TRBV27 with TRBJ1-3; 9 nucleotides align to TRBD1. V shed 8 bases and J 4 bases; nucleotides not matched to a gene: 9. Germline-derived CDR1 and CDR2 are MNHEY and SMNVEV (reference sequence). The CDR3 has 15 residues. The CDR3, as DNA: TGTGCCAGCTGCCCCGGGACAGGGTGCGGAAACACCATATATTTT. Translating it yields CASCPGTGCGNTIYF.

V is TRBV7-2 and J is TRBJ1-5, with D perhaps TRBD1 (6 bases). CDR1 is SGHTA and CDR2 is FQGNSA in the germline V gene. The CDR3 runs to 17 residues. Trimming removed 2 bases from V and 3 bases from J, with 17 bases in between. The CDR3 nucleotides are TGTGCCAGCAGCTTAATGAGGACAGCTACTTCCAATCAGCCCCAGCATTTT. Its protein product is CASSLMRTATSNQPQHF.

This chain connects TRBV20-1 to TRBJ1-1; D possibly corresponds to TRBD1 (6 bases). V was pared by 5 bases and J by 4 bases, with 14 bases between. The length of the CDR3 is 13 residues. Per germline, CDR1 DFQATT and CDR2 SNEGSKA (reference sequence). The CDR3 loop is CSAPDRLTTEAFF. The CDR3 DNA is TGCAGTGCTCCCGACAGGCTTACCACTGAAGCTTTCTTT.

The genes are TRBV6-5 and TRBJ1-1; D not certain. The V and J ends lost 2 bases and 1 base respectively, with 5 bases between them. CDR3 size: 13 residues. Looked up from germline, CDR1 is MNHEY and CDR2 is SVGAGI. CDR3 sequence reads: CASSYLSNTEAFF. DNA of the CDR3: TGTGCCAGCAGTTACCTGTCGAACACTGAAGCTTTCTTT.

The chain uses TRBV12-3 or TRBV12-4 and TRBJ2-1; maybe TRBD2 (6 bases). CDR3 length: 19 residues. The ends were cut back, 4 bases at V and 0 bases at J, with 22 bases in the middle. The CDR3 loop is CASSSRGLIGSGSYNEQFF. The CDR3 DNA reads as TGTGCCAGCAGTTCCCGCGGACTAATCGGGTCTGGCTCCTACAATGAGCAGTTCTTC.

The chain has TRBV4-2 and TRBJ1-1; the D gene is possibly TRBD1 (5 bases). Between the trimmed V and J ends, which lost 5 bases and 5 bases, there was a span of 18 bases. CDR1 LGHNA and CDR2 YNFKEQ come from the germline V gene. This CDR3 has 15 amino acids. CDR3 residues: CASSYTGMVRTEAFF. The CDR3 DNA reads TGTGCCAGCAGCTACACAGGAATGGTAAGGACTGAAGCTTTCTTT.

This clonotype was found a few times. The chain couples TRBV20-1 to TRBJ2-7; D perhaps matches TRBD2 (6 bases). The germline V gene encodes CDR1 DFQATT and CDR2 SNEGSKA (reference sequence). V was pared by 1 base and J by 6 bases, with 10 bases between. This CDR3 has 12 amino acids. CDR3 sequence: CSARGAGGEQYF. The CDR3 coding sequence is TGCAGTGCTAGAGGGGCCGGGGGCGAGCAGTACTTC.

Many counts were recorded for this clonotype. The chain has TRBV20-1 and TRBJ1-4; D not resolved. CDR3 size: 14 residues. The germline V gene encodes CDR1 DFQATT and CDR2 SNEGSKA (reference sequence). V lost 6 bases, J lost 5 bases, and 16 bases lay in between. DNA of the CDR3: TGCAGTGCCGTAATTCGTAGGGCGAATGAAAAACTGTTTTTT. This sequence encodes CSAVIRRANEKLFF.

The J gene is TRBJ1-1, the V gene TRBV5-1, with 7 bases fitting TRBD1. Germline loops: CDR1 SGHRS, CDR2 YFSETQ. The trim removed 4 bases at V and 4 bases at J, leaving 7 bases unmatched. The CDR3 extends over 14 amino acids. The CDR3 loop is CASSDRQGCTEAFF. The CDR3, as DNA: TGCGCCAGCAGCGACAGACAGGGTTGCACTGAAGCTTTCTTT.

This clonotype has a single count. The chain joins TRBV7-8 to TRBJ2-6; D unresolved. The germline gives CDR1 SGHVS, CDR2 FQNEAQ. V was trimmed by 5 bases and J by 4 bases, leaving 9 bases between them. The CDR3 has 14 residues. The chain's CDR3 is CASSLRSGANVLTF. In DNA form, the CDR3 reads TGTGCCAGCAGCCTCCGTTCCGGGGCCAACGTCCTGACTTTC.

V is TRBV9 and J is TRBJ2-1; 8 nucleotides match TRBD1. Losses at the gene ends were 1 base for V and 4 bases for J; bases not matched to a gene: 4. The CDR3 sequence is 15 residues long. Germline V gives CDR1 SGDLS, CDR2 YYNGEE. The CDR3 loop reads CASSVQGAGYNEQFF. The CDR3 region has the DNA TGTGCCAGCAGCGTACAGGGGGCGGGGTACAATGAGCAGTTCTTC.

This clonotype was observed once. The chain employs TRBV5-1 and TRBJ2-3; D ambiguous. CDR3 length equals 13 residues. Trimming shortened V by 2 bases and J by 4 bases, and 8 bases separated the two germline ends. Germline-derived CDR1 and CDR2 are SGHRS and YFSETQ. The CDR3 protein is CASSFSKSDTQYF. CDR3 DNA: TGCGCCAGCAGCTTTTCAAAATCAGATACGCAGTATTTT.

This clonotype was seen only a few times. The chain has TRBV12-3 or TRBV12-4 and TRBJ2-3; D may be TRBD1 (5 bases). The V end was cut by 5 bases, the J end by 0 bases, with 15 bases between. The CDR3 spans 16 residues. CDR3: CASSPPTGTSTDTQYF. The CDR3 DNA sequence: TGTGCCAGCAGTCCCCCTACAGGAACTAGCACAGATACGCAGTATTTT.

The chain recombines TRBV6-5 with TRBJ1-5; D is possibly TRBD1 (5 bases). V shed 8 bases and J shed 4 bases, with 15 bases lying between them. CDR1 and CDR2 from the germline V gene are MNHEY and SVGAGI. The CDR3 is made up of 14 amino acids. The CDR3, as DNA: TGTGCCAGCCGAGGGGCCACCCCTAATCAGCCCCAGCATTTT. As protein: CASRGATPNQPQHF.

The V call is TRBV5-1, the J call TRBJ1-4, with no clear D. The CDR3 consists of 15 residues. Germline lookup yields CDR1 SGHRS and CDR2 YFSETQ. V lost 2 bases, J lost 0 bases, and 8 bases lay in between. The CDR3: CASSLAGATNEKLFF. The CDR3 DNA reads as TGCGCCAGCAGCTTAGCAGGAGCAACTAATGAAAAACTGTTTTTT.

In its sample, this clonotype was seen a few times. The chain combines TRBV11-3 with TRBJ2-1, with TRBD2 identical over 14 bases. Losses at the gene ends were 6 bases for V and 9 bases for J; bases not matched to a gene: 7. The CDR3 has 15 amino acids. Germline V gives CDR1 SGHNT, CDR2 YENEEA. CDR3 sequence (DNA): TGTGCCAGCAGTACCGGGACTAGCGGGAGTGGTGAGCAGTTCTTC. This encodes CASSTGTSGSGEQFF. Full variable domain (rest looked up from reference TRBV11-3 and TRBJ2-1): EAGVVQSPRYKIIEKKQPVAFWCNPISGHNTLYWYLQNLGQGPELLIRYENEEAVDDSQLPKDRFSAERLKGVDSTLKIQPAELGDSAVYLCASSTGTSGSGEQFFGPGTRLTVL.

The chain couples TRBV9 to TRBJ2-1; 9 bases agree with TRBD2. This CDR3 has 16 amino acids. Germline-derived CDR1 and CDR2 are SGDLS and YYNGEE. The ends lost 4 bases at V and 4 bases at J; junction bases unmatched: 9. The CDR3 nucleotides are TGTGCCAGCAGCTCTACCAGGACTAGCGAGTACAATGAGCAGTTCTTC. Translation gives CASSSTRTSEYNEQFF.

This clonotype showed up just a few times. The V and J genes are TRBV5-6 and TRBJ2-2, with no clear D. From germline, CDR1 is SGHDT and CDR2 YYEEEE. Trimming pared 1 base from V and 4 bases from J, leaving 11 bases between. The CDR3 sequence is 15 residues long. The CDR3 sequence is CASSLPGPGTGELFF. Here the CDR3 DNA reads TGTGCCAGCAGCTTGCCCGGACCAGGCACCGGGGAGCTGTTTTTT.